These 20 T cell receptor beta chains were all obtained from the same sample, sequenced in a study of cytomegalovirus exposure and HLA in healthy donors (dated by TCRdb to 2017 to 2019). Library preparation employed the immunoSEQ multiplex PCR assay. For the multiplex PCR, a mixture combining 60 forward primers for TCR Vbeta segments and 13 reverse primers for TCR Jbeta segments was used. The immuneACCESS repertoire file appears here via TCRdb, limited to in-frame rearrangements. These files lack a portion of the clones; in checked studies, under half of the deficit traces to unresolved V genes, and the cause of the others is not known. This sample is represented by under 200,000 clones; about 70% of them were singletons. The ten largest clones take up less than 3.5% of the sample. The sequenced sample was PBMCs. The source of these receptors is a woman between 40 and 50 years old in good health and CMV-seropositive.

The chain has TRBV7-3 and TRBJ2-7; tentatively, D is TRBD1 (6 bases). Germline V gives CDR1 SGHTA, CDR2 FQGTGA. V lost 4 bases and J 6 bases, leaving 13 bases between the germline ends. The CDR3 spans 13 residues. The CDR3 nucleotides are TGTGCCAGCAGCTCCACTCAAGGGGGCGAGCAGTACTTC. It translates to CASSSTQGGEQYF.

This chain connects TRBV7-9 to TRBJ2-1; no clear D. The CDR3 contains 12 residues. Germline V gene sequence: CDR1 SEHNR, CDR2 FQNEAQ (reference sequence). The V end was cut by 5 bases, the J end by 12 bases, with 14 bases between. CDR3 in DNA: TGTGCCAGCAGCACCGACTTCGGCGGGCAGTTCTTC. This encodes CASSTDFGGQFF.

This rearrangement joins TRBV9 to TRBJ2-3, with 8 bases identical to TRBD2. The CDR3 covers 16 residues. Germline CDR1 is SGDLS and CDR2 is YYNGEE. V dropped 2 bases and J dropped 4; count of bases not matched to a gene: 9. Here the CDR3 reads CASSVSPGGGADTQYF. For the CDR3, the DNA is TGTGCCAGCAGCGTCAGTCCCGGGGGGGGAGCAGATACGCAGTATTTT.

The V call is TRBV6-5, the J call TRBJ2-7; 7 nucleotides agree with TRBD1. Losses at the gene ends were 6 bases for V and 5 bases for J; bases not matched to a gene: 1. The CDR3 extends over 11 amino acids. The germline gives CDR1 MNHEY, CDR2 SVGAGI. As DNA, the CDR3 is TGTGCCAGCAGGACAGGGAACGAGCAGTACTTC. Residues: CASRTGNEQYF.

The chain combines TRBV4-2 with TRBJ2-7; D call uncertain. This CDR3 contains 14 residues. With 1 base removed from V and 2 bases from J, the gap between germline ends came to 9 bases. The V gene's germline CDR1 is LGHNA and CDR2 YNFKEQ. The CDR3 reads CASSQGLVAYEQYF. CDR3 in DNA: TGTGCCAGCAGCCAAGGGTTAGTGGCCTACGAGCAGTACTTC.

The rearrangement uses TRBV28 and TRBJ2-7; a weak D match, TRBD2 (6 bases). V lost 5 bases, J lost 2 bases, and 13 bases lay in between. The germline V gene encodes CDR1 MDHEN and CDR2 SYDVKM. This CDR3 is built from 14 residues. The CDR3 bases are TGTGCCAGCAGTCCCCCTTGGGGGGCCTACGAGCAGTACTTC. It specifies CASSPPWGAYEQYF.

For the CDR3, the DNA is TGTGCCAGCAGCTTGCAGACTAGCGGGTCCTACGAGCAGTACTTC. Its protein is CASSLQTSGSYEQYF. The chain has TRBV5-4 and TRBJ2-5; 10 bases line up with TRBD2. The J call may be incorrect, as the DNA end agrees better with TRBJ2-7. Germline V lookup: CDR1 SGHNT, CDR2 YYREEE (reference sequence). The CDR3 has 15 residues.

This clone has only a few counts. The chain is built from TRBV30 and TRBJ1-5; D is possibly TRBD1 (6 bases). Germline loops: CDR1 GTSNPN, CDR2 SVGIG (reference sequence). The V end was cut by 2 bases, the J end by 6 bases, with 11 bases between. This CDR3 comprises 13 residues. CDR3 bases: TGTGCCTGGAGTTGCAGGGGATGTCAGCCCCAGCATTTT. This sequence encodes CAWSCRGCQPQHF. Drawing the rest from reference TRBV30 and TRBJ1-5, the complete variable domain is SQTIHQWPATLVQPVGSPLSLECTVEGTSNPNLYWYRQAAGRGLQLLFYSVGIGQISSEVPQNLSASRPQDRQFILSSKKLLLSDSGFYLCAWSCRGCQPQHFGDGTRLSIL.

CDR3 region: CASKQGGGSVDTQYF. The CDR3 region has the DNA TGTGCCAGCAAACAGGGAGGCGGGAGTGTTGATACGCAGTATTTT. The chain links TRBV5-5 to TRBJ2-3; maybe TRBD2 (7 bases). CDR3 size: 15 residues. Germline values: CDR1 SGHKS, CDR2 YYEKEE (reference sequence). The germline V and J ends were trimmed by 6 bases and 6 bases, with 20 bases remaining between them.

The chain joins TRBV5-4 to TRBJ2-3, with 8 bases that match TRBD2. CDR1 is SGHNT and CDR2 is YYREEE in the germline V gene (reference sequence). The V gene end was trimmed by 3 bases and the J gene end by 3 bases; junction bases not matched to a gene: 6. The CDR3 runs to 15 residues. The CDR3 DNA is TGTGCCAGCAGCTCCTCAGCGGGGGTGACAGATACGCAGTATTTT. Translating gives CASSSSAGVTDTQYF. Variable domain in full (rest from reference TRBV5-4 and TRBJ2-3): ETGVTQSPTHLIKTRGQQVTLRCSSQSGHNTVSWYQQALGQGPQFIFQYYREEENGRGNFPPRFSGLQFPNYSSELNVNALELDDSALYLCASSSSAGVTDTQYFGPGTRLTVL.

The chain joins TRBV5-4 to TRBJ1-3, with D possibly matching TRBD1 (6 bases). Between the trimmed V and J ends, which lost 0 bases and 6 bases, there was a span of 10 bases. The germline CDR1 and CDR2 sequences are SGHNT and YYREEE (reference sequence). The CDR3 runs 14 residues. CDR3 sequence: CASSLDYRENTIYF. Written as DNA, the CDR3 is TGTGCCAGCAGCTTGGACTACAGGGAAAACACCATATATTTT.

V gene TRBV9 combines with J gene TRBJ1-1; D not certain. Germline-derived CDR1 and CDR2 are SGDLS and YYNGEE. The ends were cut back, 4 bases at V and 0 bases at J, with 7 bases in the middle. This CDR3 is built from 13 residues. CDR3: CASSRQLNTEAFF. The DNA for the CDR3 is TGTGCCAGCAGCCGCCAGTTGAACACTGAAGCTTTCTTT.

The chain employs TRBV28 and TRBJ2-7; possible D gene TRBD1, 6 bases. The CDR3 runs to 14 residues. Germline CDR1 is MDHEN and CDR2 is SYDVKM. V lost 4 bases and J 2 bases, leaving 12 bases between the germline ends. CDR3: CASSYVGTPYEQYF. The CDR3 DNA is TGTGCCAGCAGTTATGTTGGGACACCCTACGAGCAGTACTTC. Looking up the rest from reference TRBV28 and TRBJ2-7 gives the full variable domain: DVKVTQSSRYLVKRTGEKVFLECVQDMDHENMFWYRQDPGLGLRLIYFSYDVKMKEKGDIPEGYSVSREKKERFSLILESASTNQTSMYLCASSYVGTPYEQYFGPGTRLTVT.

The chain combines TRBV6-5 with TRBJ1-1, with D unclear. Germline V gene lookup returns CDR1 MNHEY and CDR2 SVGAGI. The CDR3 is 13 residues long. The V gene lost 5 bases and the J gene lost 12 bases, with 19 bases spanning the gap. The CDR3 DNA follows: TGTGCCAGCAGTCGACCTGGTAGCCCGGGGTCTTTCTTT. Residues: CASSRPGSPGSFF.

In DNA, the CDR3 is TGTGCCAGCTCAACGACGGAAGGGGCGAACACTGAAGCTTTCTTT. It is translated as CASSTTEGANTEAFF. The chain has TRBV18 and TRBJ1-1; weak D call: TRBD1 (5 bases). Per germline, CDR1 KGHSH and CDR2 LQKENI. Between the trimmed V and J ends, which lost 5 bases and 1 base, there was a span of 14 bases. The CDR3 is 15 residues long.

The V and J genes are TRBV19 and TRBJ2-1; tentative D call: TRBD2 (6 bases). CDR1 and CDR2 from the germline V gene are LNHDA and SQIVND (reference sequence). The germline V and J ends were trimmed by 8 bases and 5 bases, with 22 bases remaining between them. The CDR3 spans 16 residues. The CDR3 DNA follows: TGTGCCAGTCCCCGCGGGATACCTCTCCCTCACAATGAGCAGTTCTTC. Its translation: CASPRGIPLPHNEQFF.

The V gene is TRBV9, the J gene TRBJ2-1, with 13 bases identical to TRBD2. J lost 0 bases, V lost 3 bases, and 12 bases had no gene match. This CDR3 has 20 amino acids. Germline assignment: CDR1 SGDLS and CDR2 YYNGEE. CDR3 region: CASSAWGLAGKWSSYNEQFF. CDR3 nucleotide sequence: TGTGCCAGCAGCGCCTGGGGACTAGCGGGGAAATGGAGCTCCTACAATGAGCAGTTCTTC. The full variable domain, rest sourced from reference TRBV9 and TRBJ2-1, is DSGVTQTPKHLITATGQRVTLRCSPRSGDLSVYWYQQSLDQGLQFLIQYYNGEERAKGNILERFSAQQFPDLHSELNLSSLELGDSALYFCASSAWGLAGKWSSYNEQFFGPGTRLTVL.

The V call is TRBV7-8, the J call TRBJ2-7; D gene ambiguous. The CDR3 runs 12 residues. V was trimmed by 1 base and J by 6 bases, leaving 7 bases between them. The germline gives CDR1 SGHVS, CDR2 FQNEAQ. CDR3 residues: CASSLVMAEQYF. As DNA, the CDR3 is TGTGCCAGCAGCTTAGTAATGGCCGAGCAGTACTTC.

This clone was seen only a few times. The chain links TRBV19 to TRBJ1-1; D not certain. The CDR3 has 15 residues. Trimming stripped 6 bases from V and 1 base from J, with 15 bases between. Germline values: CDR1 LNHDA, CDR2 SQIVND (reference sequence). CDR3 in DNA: TGTGCCAGTAGAAGCCCCTCACAGCAGAACACTGAAGCTTTCTTT. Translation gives CASRSPSQQNTEAFF. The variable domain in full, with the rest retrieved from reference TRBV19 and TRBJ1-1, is DGGITQSPKYLFRKEGQNVTLSCEQNLNHDAMYWYRQDPGQGLRLIYYSQIVNDFQKGDIAEGYSVSREKKESFPLTVTSAQKNPTAFYLCASRSPSQQNTEAFFGQGTRLTVV.

The CDR3 loop reads CASSWAGNTEAFF. CDR3 bases: TGTGCCAGCAGCTGGGCGGGAAACACTGAAGCTTTCTTT. The chain employs TRBV5-4 and TRBJ1-1, with D unresolved. Deletions cut 3 bases from V and 2 bases from J, with 8 bases between. Germline lookup yields CDR1 SGHNT and CDR2 YYREEE (reference sequence). This CDR3 spans 13 amino acids. The whole variable domain, filled in from reference TRBV5-4 and TRBJ1-1, reads ETGVTQSPTHLIKTRGQQVTLRCSSQSGHNTVSWYQQALGQGPQFIFQYYREEENGRGNFPPRFSGLQFPNYSSELNVNALELDDSALYLCASSWAGNTEAFFGQGTRLTVV.